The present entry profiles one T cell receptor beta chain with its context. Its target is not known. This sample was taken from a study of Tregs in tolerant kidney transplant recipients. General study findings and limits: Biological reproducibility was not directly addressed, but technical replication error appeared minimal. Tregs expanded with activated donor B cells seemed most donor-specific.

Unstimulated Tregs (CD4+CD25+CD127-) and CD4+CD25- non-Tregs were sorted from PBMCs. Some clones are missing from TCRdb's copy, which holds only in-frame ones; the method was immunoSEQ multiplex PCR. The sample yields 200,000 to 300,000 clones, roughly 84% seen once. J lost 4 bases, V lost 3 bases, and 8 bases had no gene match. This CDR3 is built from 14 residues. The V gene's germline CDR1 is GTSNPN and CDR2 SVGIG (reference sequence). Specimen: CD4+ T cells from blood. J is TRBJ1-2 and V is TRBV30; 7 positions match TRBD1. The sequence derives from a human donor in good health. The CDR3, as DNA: TGTGCCTGGAGAACCAGGGGGTCGGGCTATGGCTACACCTTC. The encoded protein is CAWRTRGSGYGYTF.